The 13 T cell receptor beta chains below come from one sample, sequenced in a study of cytomegalovirus exposure and HLA in healthy donors. Only in-frame clones appear in the TCRdb table, and some are missing; sequencing was by immunoSEQ multiplex PCR. The profile covers tens of thousands of clones, with approximately 92% appearing a single time and about 3% taken by the ten largest. The sequenced sample was PBMCs. The receptors here all came from a man younger than 35 in good health and CMV-seronegative.

The CDR3 coding sequence is TGTGCCAGCAGCTTGGACGAGGCTAGTGGCTACACCTTC. This sequence encodes CASSLDEASGYTF. The V and J genes are TRBV5-4 and TRBJ1-2; D uncertain. Between the trimmed V and J ends, which lost 0 bases and 7 bases, there was a span of 10 bases. The CDR3 is 13 residues long. The germline V gene has CDR1 SGHNT and CDR2 YYREEE (reference sequence).

This chain connects TRBV2 to TRBJ2-1, with 16 nucleotides matching TRBD2. The ends lost 10 bases at V and 9 bases at J; junction bases unmatched: 6. This CDR3 is built from 14 residues. Germline-derived CDR1 and CDR2 are SNHLY and FYNNEI. The DNA of the CDR3 is TGTGCCAACGACGGGACTAGCGGGAGGGGTGAGCAGTTCTTC. Translating gives CANDGTSGRGEQFF.

V usage is TRBV10-1 and J usage is TRBJ2-2; D gene unclear. V lost 0 bases to trimming and J lost 6 bases, with 5 bases between them. CDR1 and CDR2 (germline): WNHNN, SYGVQD (reference sequence). The CDR3 covers 13 residues. Here the CDR3 DNA reads TGCGCCAGCAGTGAGTCACTGGCCGGGGAGCTGTTTTTT. Protein product: CASSESLAGELFF.

The rearrangement links TRBV9 to TRBJ2-3; D is ambiguous. Germline values: CDR1 SGDLS, CDR2 YYNGEE. This CDR3 region has 15 residues. The germline V and J ends were trimmed by 0 bases and 4 bases, with 12 bases remaining between them. This CDR3 reads CASSVVAETADTQYF. Here the CDR3 DNA reads TGTGCCAGCAGCGTAGTTGCGGAGACCGCAGATACGCAGTATTTT.

The V and J genes are TRBV9 and TRBJ2-2; possibly TRBD2 for D (5 bases). The germline V gene has CDR1 SGDLS and CDR2 YYNGEE. The CDR3 length is 13 residues. The V gene lost 1 base and the J gene lost 8 bases, with 9 bases spanning the gap. In DNA form, the CDR3 reads TGTGCCAGCAGCGTAATACTAGGAGGGGAGCTGTTTTTT. It encodes CASSVILGGELFF.

The genes are TRBV30 and TRBJ2-1; weak D call: TRBD1 (5 bases). The ends were cut back, 1 base at V and 9 bases at J, with 7 bases in the middle. The CDR3 sequence is 11 residues long. The germline gives CDR1 GTSNPN, CDR2 SVGIG (reference sequence). In DNA, the CDR3 is TGTGCCTGGAGTGCAGGGATTGAGCAGTTCTTC. It specifies CAWSAGIEQFF.

V usage is TRBV11-2 and J usage is TRBJ1-1, with D unresolved. Germline values: CDR1 SGHAT, CDR2 FQNNGV. The CDR3 extends over 13 amino acids. V was pared by 0 bases and J by 10 bases, with 12 bases between. The CDR3 reads CASSLEVLRGAFF. The CDR3, as DNA: TGTGCCAGCAGCTTAGAGGTTTTACGAGGAGCTTTCTTT. Supplemented by reference TRBV11-2 and TRBJ1-1, the full variable domain reads EAGVAQSPRYKIIEKRQSVAFWCNPISGHATLYWYQQILGQGPKLLIQFQNNGVVDDSQLPKDRFSAERLKGVDSTLKIQPAKLEDSAVYLCASSLEVLRGAFFGQGTRLTVV.

The rearrangement uses TRBV28 and TRBJ1-1; no definite D call. CDR1 MDHEN and CDR2 SYDVKM come from the germline V gene. The length of the CDR3 is 14 residues. The V gene lost 5 bases and the J gene lost 1 base, with 11 bases spanning the gap. CDR3 nucleotide sequence: TGTGCCAGCAGTCTCTTGACTGGGAACACTGAAGCTTTCTTT. It codes for CASSLLTGNTEAFF.

The chain uses TRBV5-1 and TRBJ1-3, with D possibly being TRBD1 (6 bases). CDR3 size: 15 residues. The V gene lost 3 bases and the J gene lost 3 bases, with 13 bases spanning the gap. CDR1 is SGHRS and CDR2 is YFSETQ in the germline V gene. The CDR3 DNA sequence: TGCGCCAGCAGCTCACAGGGCCTCGGTGGAAACACCATATATTTT. It specifies CASSSQGLGGNTIYF.

With regard to this clone: Compared with germline, one end of the junction differs, possibly owing to a read error. CDR3 in DNA: TGCGCCAGCAGGTTGGCACCCCTGGGGGGTAGCACAGATACGCAGTATTTT. This codes for CASRLAPLGGSTDTQYF. The chain employs TRBV5-1 and TRBJ2-3; perhaps TRBD2 as D (6 bases). Per germline, CDR1 SGHRS and CDR2 YFSETQ. The length of the CDR3 is 17 residues.

The V call is TRBV4-1, the J call TRBJ1-2; 7 bases line up with TRBD1. Germline V gene sequence: CDR1 MGHRA, CDR2 YSYEKL. Trimming cost V 3 bases and J 8 bases; bases outside gene matches: 9. The length of the CDR3 is 14 residues. DNA of the CDR3: TGCGCCAGCAGCCATACCACAGGGGCCCCCGGCTACACCTTC. Translated: CASSHTTGAPGYTF.

The gene calls are TRBV25-1 and TRBJ2-1; D ambiguous. V was trimmed by 3 bases and J by 8 bases, leaving 5 bases between them. Germline V gene lookup returns CDR1 MGHDK and CDR2 SYGVNS. The CDR3 contains 11 residues. The CDR3 reads CASSDPYEQFF. CDR3 nucleotides: TGTGCCAGCAGTGACCCCTATGAGCAGTTCTTC.

The V gene is TRBV9, the J gene TRBJ2-1; 8 bases agree with TRBD1. The CDR3 has 14 residues. Germline V gene lookup returns CDR1 SGDLS and CDR2 YYNGEE. The V gene end was trimmed by 1 base and the J gene end by 10 bases; junction bases not matched to a gene: 7. This CDR3 reads CASSVSGTGREQFF. In DNA form, the CDR3 reads TGTGCCAGCAGCGTATCCGGGACAGGACGAGAGCAGTTCTTC.